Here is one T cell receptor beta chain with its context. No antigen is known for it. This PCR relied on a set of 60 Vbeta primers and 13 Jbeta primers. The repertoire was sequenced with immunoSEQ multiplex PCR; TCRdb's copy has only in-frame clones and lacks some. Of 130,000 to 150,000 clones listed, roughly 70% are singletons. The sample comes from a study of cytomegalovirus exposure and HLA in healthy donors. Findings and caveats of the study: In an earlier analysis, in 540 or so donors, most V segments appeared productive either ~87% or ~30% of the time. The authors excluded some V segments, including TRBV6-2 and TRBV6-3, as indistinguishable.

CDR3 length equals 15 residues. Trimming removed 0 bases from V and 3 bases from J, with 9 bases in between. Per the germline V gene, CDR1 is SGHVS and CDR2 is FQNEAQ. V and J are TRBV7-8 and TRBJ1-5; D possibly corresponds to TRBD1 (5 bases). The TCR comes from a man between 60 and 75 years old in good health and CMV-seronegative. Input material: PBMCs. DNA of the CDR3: TGTGCCAGCAGCTTAGCCGGCAGGGCCAATCAGCCCCAGCATTTT. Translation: CASSLAGRANQPQHF.